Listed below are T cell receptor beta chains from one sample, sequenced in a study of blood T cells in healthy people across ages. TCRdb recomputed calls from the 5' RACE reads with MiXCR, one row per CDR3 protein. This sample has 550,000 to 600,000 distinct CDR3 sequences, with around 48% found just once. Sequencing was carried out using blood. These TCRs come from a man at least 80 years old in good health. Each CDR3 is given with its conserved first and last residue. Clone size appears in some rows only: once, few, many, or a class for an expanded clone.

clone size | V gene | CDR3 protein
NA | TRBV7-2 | CASSFWETQYF
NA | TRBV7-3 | CASSFSSGGAHNEQFF
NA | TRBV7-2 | CASSLAGLSGEKLFF
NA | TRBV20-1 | CSASSFGSYNEQFF
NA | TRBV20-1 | CSAPTGTSGGAADTQYF
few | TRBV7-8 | CATGTRAIQETQYF
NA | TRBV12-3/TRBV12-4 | CASSGRGRFRELFF
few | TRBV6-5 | CASSWRLAGGSQNIQYF
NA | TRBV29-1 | CSAGWDRGNTEAFF
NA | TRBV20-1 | CSARDRQGRGEQYF
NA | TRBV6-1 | CATRAYNEQFF
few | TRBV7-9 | CASSLDIPGQGSSYNEQFF
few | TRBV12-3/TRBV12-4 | CASSYQGLGYTF
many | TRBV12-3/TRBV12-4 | CASSLVQGNQPQHF
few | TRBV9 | CASSVGNVPNEQYF
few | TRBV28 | CASSPRVGNQPQHF
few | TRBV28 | CASSLISGGSYNEQFF
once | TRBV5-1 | CASSLRTGGDTEAFF
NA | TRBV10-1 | CASSAPGQGKQYF
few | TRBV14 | CASSQRALPPQYF
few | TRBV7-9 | CASREVWEDAYNEQFF
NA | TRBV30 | CAWSVSRRYNEQFF
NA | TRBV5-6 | CAGSFRGLSQPQHF
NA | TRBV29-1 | CSTNGVPDTQYF
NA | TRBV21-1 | CASSKLGAFF
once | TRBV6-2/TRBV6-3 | CASRRLAGQGNEQFF
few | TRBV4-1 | CASSQDDRTGYGYTF
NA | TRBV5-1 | CASSSGTSGGWNIQYF
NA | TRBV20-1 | CSVTGPGLKNSPLHF
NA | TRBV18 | CASSTQPNTEAFF
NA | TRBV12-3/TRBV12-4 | CASSSGGGQPQHF
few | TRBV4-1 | CASSLEGDGTSPFF
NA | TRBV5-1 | CASSLGRTSNTGELFF
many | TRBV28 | CASRRAYEQYF
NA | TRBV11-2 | CASTGSDSYNEQFF
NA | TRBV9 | CASSSTSGSEETQYF
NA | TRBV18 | CASSPNRGAYEQYF
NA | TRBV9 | CASSGQGFGEQFF
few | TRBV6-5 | CASRATGNNSPLHF
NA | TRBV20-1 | CSASGLYDSGENIQYF
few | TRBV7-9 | CASSLDGLTEAFF
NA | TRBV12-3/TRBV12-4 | CASSLRAGADTQYF
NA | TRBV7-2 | CASSMGLPQETQYF
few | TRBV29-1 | CSVTRSNTGELFF
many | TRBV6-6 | CASTGGRVVNGYTF
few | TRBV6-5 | CASSDHTNTEAFF
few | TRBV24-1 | CATSDFLTDRGMYF
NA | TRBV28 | CASSFYRTSGRANRYEQYF
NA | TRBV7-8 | CASSPPGFGADGYTF
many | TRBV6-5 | CASSYSRNSYEQYF
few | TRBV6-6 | CASSTSGGASEQFF
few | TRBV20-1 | CSASQPGPSPEAFF
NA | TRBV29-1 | CSVTYFRPSGGALNNEQFF
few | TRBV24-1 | CATSDLHGELFF
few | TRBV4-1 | CASSQERKNYEQYF